This TCR beta chain emerged from a study of shared T cell receptors in the human thymus. Measured with immunoSEQ multiplex PCR; TCRdb has only the in-frame clones, and not every one. There are under 850,000 clones in the sample; 70% to 90% occur only once, and about 0.01% lies in the top ten. The CDR3 extends over 17 amino acids. The germline V and J ends were trimmed by 4 bases and 3 bases, with 19 bases remaining between them. Germline V gene sequence: CDR1 SGHRS, CDR2 YFSETQ. The data also belong to a second study, concerning human thymus T cells.

The source is a boy less than two years old with a congenital heart defect. Source material: thymocytes. The chain couples TRBV5-1 to TRBJ1-4; a weak D match, TRBD1 (5 bases). CDR3 residues: CASSPGGPRRPNEKLFF. The CDR3 DNA reads TGCGCCAGCAGCCCCGGGGGTCCTAGGCGGCCTAATGAAAAACTGTTTTTT.